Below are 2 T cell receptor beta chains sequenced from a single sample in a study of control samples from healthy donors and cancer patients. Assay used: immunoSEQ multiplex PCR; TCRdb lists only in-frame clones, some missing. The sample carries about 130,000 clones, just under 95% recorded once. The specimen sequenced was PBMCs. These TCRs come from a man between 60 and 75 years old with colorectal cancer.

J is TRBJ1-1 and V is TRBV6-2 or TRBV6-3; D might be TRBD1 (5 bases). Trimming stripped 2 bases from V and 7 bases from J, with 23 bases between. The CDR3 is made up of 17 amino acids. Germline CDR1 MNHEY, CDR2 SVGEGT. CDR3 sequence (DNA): TGTGCCAGCAGTTACACCGAGTCTCCATGGGAGGGGAATGAAGCTTTCTTT. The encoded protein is CASSYTESPWEGNEAFF.

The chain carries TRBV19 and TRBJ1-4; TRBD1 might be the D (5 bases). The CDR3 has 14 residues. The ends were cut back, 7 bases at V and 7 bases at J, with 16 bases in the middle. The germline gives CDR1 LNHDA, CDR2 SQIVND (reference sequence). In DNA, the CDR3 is TGTGCCAGTAAGGAGGGGATACGAAGTGAAAAACTGTTTTTT. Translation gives CASKEGIRSEKLFF.